This is a list of T cell receptor beta chains from one sample in a study of a mutant IDH1 vaccine in newly diagnosed glioma. The repertoire was sequenced with immunoSEQ multiplex PCR; TCRdb's copy has only in-frame clones and lacks some. In the table there are 25,000 to 40,000 clones, 89% of which are singletons. These receptors' antigens are unknown. The specimen was PBMCs, collected from a glioma patient whose treatment included an IDH1 peptide vaccine. The source of these receptors is a man aged 35 to 55 with glioma. CDR3s include the opening cysteine and the closing phenylalanine or tryptophan. The D gene is left open where the match is weak.

CDR3 length	V gene	D gene	J gene	CDR3 DNA	CDR3 protein
12	TRBV19	NA	TRBJ1-4	TGTGCCAGTAGGGGGGCTGGTGAAAAACTGTTTTTT	CASRGAGEKLFF
15	TRBV5-5	TRBD1	TRBJ1-2	TGTGCCAGCAGCTCGACAGGGAAGGGCGACTATGGCTACACCTTC	CASSSTGKGDYGYTF
13	TRBV19	TRBD1	TRBJ1-2	TGTGCCAGTCGGGACAGCTCAAACTATGGCTACACCTTC	CASRDSSNYGYTF
14	TRBV12-5	NA	TRBJ2-3	TGTGCTAGTGGTGGGGCTAGCGGCACAGATACGCAGTATTTT	CASGGASGTDTQYF
15	TRBV7-2	NA	TRBJ2-3	TGTGCCAGCAGCTCCTCATCCCGGGGGACAGATACGCAGTATTTT	CASSSSSRGTDTQYF
17	TRBV7-6	TRBD2	TRBJ2-2	TGTGCCAGCAGCTTAGGAGGGGTTGGACTAGCGGCCGGGGAGCTGTTTTTT	CASSLGGVGLAAGELFF
15	TRBV19	NA	TRBJ1-5	TGTGCCAGTAGTCCCCGCAGGCAGAGAAATCAGCCCCAGCATTTT	CASSPRRQRNQPQHF
15	TRBV4-3	NA	TRBJ1-4	TGCGCCAGCAGCCCGGGAGGGGGGACTAATGAAAAACTGTTTTTT	CASSPGGGTNEKLFF
15	TRBV6-4	NA	TRBJ2-2	TGTGCCAGCAGTGAAGGAAGTGGGTCTTCCGGGGAGCTGTTTTTT	CASSEGSGSSGELFF
15	TRBV5-1	TRBD2	TRBJ2-1	TGCGCCAGCAGCCAGACTAGCGGGGGGTATAAGGAGCAGTTCTTC	CASSQTSGGYKEQFF